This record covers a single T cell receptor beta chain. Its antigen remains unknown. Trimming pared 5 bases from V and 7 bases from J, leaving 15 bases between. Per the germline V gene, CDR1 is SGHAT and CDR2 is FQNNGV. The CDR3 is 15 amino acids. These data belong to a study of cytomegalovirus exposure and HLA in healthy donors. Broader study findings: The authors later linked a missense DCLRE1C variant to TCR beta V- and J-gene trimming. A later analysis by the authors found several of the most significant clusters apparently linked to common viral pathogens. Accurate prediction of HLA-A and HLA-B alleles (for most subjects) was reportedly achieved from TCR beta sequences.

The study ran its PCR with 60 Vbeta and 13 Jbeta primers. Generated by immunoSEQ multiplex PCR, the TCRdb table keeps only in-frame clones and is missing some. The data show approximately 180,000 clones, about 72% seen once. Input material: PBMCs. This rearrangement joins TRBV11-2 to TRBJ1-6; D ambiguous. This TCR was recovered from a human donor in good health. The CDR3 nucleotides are TGTGCCAGCAGCGTCCCCCGGGTAAAGAATTCACCCCTCCACTTT. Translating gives CASSVPRVKNSPLHF.